This TCR beta chain was profiled in a study of blood T cell repertoires in COVID-19. The wider study: The samples span acute and convalescent COVID-19 from the United States, Italy and Spain.

The method was immunoSEQ multiplex PCR; TCRdb's version includes in-frame clones alone and lacks a portion of them. The table shows under 300,000 clones, with roughly three quarters occurring only once. The V and J ends lost 3 bases and 0 bases, in that order; junction bases with no gene match: 7. Germline-derived CDR1 and CDR2 are KGHSH and LQKENI. The CDR3 has 18 amino acids. The V gene is TRBV18, the J gene TRBJ2-3; 12 bases fit TRBD2. Sequenced material: peripheral blood. This receptor was identified in a woman aged 40 to 55 with active or convalescent COVID-19. CDR3 nucleotide sequence: TGTGCCAGCTCACCCGGACGGACTAGCGGGGATAGCACAGATACGCAGTATTTT. As protein: CASSPGRTSGDSTDTQYF.